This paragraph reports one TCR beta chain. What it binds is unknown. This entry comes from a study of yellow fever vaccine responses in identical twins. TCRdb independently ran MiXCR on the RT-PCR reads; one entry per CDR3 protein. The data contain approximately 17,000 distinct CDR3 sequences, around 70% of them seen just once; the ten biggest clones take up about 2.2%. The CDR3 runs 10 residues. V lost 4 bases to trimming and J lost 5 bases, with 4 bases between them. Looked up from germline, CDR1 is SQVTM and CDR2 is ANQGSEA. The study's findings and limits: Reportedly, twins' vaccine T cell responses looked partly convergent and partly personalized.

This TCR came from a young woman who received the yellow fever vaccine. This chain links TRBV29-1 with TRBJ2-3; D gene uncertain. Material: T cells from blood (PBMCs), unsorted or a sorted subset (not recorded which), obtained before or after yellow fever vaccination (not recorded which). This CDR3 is CSVVGDTQYF. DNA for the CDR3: TGCAGCGTTGTTGGAGATACGCAGTATTTT.